This T cell receptor (beta chain) is from a study of cytomegalovirus exposure and HLA in healthy donors. Unmatched junction bases numbered 7, after V lost 5 bases and J lost 5 bases. This CDR3 is 16 amino acids long. Germline loops: CDR1 SGHNT, CDR2 YYREEE (reference sequence). The assay was immunoSEQ multiplex PCR, and TCRdb's table has in-frame clones only and misses some. The sample consists of approximately 260,000 clones, about 90% of them appearing once. The receptor was isolated from a woman aged 25 to 39 in good health and CMV-seropositive. The gene calls are TRBV5-4 and TRBJ2-3, with 14 positions matching TRBD2. Sequenced input: PBMCs. Here the CDR3 DNA reads TGTGCCAGCAGTCGAAGACTAGCGGGAGGGGAAGATACGCAGTATTTT. This encodes CASSRRLAGGEDTQYF.